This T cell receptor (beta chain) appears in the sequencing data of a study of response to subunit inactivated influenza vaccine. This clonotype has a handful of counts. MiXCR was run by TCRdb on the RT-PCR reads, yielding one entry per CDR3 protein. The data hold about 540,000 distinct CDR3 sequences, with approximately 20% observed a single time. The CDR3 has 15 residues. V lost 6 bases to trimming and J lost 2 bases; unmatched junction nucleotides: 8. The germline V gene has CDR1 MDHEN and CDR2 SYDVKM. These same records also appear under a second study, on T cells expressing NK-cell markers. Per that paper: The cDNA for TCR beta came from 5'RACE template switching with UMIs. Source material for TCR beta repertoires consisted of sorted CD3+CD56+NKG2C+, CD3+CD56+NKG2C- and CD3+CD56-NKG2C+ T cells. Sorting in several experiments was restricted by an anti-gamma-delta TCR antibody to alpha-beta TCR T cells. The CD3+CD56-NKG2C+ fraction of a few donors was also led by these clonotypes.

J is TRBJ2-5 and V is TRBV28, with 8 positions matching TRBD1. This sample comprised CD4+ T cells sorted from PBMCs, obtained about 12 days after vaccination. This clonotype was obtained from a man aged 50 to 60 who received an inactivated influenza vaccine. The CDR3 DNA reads TGTGCCAGCAGGCTTGACAGGGGAAAGCAAGAGACCCAGTACTTC. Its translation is CASRLDRGKQETQYF. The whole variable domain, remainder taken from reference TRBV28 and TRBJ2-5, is DVKVTQSSRYLVKRTGEKVFLECVQDMDHENMFWYRQDPGLGLRLIYFSYDVKMKEKGDIPEGYSVSREKKERFSLILESASTNQTSMYLCASRLDRGKQETQYFGPGTRLLVL.